This T cell receptor (beta chain) was documented in a study of shared clonotypes between healthy human individuals. Study context: Per donor, three plates held CD4 naive cells, three held CD4 memory, two held CD8 naive and one held CD8 memory.

Data came from immunoSEQ multiplex PCR; TCRdb stores just in-frame clones and leaves some out. The table lists roughly 770,000 clones, 90% to 97% of them singletons. With V trimmed by 6 bases and J by 3 bases, 7 bases remained unmatched. Germline loops: CDR1 MDHEN, CDR2 SYDVKM. The CDR3 loop spans 15 amino acids. Study results and caveats: Estimated clonotype richness was generally higher in naive than memory subsets.

Naive CD8 cells lacked CD45RO and underwent positive selection for CCR7, leaving out terminally differentiated effector memory CD45RA+ cells. Donors, without exception, were Caucasian adults residing in Nashville, Tennessee. Remarks on this clone: The antigen remains unidentified.

The chain combines TRBV28 with TRBJ2-7; 11 bases are shared with TRBD2. Material: naive CD8+ T cells sorted from blood. The origin of this receptor is a man under 40 in good health. The CDR3 DNA follows: TGTGCCAGCAGATCCGGGACTAGCGGTTTCTACGAGCAGTACTTC. Amino acids: CASRSGTSGFYEQYF.